Here is one T cell receptor (beta chain) with its context. Antigen: not known. The data were obtained in a study of T cells in Graves' hyperthyroidism and ophthalmopathy. Amplification of TCR beta CDR3 regions was performed using RNA transcripts as template. First-round RT-PCR of the TCR CDR3 relied on the HTBI primer set. From the multiplex PCR reads, TCRdb called clonotypes with MiXCR, one entry per CDR3 protein. The sample has 540,000 or so distinct CDR3 sequences; approximately 44% are singletons. The V segment lost 4 bases and the J segment 9 bases; nucleotides outside the gene matches: 3. This CDR3 contains 14 residues. Looked up from germline, CDR1 is SGHTA and CDR2 is FQGNSA. Whole-study results and caveats: In the analysis, a 13 V-J model separated ophthalmopathy from stable hyperthyroidism. Blood also showed most of the thyroid clonotypes that were expanded above 0.001.

This chain uses TRBV7-2 with TRBJ2-5; 15 bases align to TRBD2. The sequenced material came from peripheral blood or thyroid tissue (not recorded which). The receptor's source is an adult woman with Graves' disease, either hyperthyroidism or ophthalmopathy (not recorded which). This CDR3 reads CASSSGTSGRPQYF. CDR3 nucleotide sequence: TGTGCCAGCAGCTCCGGGACTAGCGGGAGGCCCCAGTACTTC.